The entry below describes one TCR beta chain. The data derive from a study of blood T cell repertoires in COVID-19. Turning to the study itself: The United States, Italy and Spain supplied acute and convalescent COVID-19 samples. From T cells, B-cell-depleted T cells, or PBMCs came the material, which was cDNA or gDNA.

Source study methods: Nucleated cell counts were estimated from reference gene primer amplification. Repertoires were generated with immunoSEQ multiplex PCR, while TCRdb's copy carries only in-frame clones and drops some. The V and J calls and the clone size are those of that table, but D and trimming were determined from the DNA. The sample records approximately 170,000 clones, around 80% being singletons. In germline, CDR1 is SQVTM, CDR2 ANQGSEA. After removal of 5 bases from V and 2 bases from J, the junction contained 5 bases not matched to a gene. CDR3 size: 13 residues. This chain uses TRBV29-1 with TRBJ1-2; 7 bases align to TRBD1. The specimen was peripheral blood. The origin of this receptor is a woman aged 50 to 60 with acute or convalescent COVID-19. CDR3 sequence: CSVLPTGNYGYTF. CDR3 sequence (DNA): TGCAGCGTTCTCCCGACAGGGAACTATGGCTACACCTTC.